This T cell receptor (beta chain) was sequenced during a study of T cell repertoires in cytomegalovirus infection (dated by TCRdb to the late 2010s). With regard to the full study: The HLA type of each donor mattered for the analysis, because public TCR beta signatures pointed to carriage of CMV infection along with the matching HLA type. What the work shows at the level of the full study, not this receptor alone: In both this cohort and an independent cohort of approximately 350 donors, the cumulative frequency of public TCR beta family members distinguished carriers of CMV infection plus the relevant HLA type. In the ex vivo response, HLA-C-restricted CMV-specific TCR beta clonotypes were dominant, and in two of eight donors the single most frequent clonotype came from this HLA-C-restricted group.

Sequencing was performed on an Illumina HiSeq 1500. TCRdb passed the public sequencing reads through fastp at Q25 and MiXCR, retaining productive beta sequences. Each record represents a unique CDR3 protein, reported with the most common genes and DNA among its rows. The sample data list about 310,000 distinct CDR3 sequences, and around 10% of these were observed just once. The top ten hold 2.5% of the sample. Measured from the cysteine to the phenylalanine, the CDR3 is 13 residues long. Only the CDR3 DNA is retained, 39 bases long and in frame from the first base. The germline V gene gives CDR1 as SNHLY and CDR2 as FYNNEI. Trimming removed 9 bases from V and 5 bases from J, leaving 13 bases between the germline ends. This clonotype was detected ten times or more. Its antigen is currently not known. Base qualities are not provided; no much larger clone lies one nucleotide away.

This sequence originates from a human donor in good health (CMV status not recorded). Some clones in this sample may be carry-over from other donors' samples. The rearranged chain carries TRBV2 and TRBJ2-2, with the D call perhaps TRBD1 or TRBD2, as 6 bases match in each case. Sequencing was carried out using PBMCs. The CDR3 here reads CASGGGATGELFF. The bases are TGTGCCAGTGGAGGGGGTGCGACCGGGGAGCTGTTTTTT.